This TCR beta chain was documented in a study of blood T cell repertoires in COVID-19. Study information: Acute and convalescent COVID-19 specimens originated in the United States, Italy and Spain. Sources were T cells, B-cell-depleted T cells, or PBMCs; the material itself was cDNA or gDNA.

Sequencing used immunoSEQ multiplex PCR; TCRdb keeps in-frame clones, though not all of them. The sample records tens of thousands of clones, about nine tenths being singletons. This CDR3 is built from 14 residues. Germline V gene lookup returns CDR1 LNHDA and CDR2 SQIVND (reference sequence). V was trimmed by 3 bases and J by 3 bases, leaving 9 bases between them. Specimen: peripheral blood. V is TRBV19 and J is TRBJ2-1; the D gene is possibly TRBD1 (5 bases). The origin of this receptor is a man aged 60 to 75 with COVID-19, enrolled during active disease. The CDR3 DNA reads as TGTGCCAGTAGTATCAAGGGGTACTACAATGAGCAGTTCTTC. It encodes CASSIKGYYNEQFF.